These T cell receptor beta chains were read from a single sample in a study of CD8 T cells in Susac syndrome. TCRdb reprocessed the immunoSEQ multiplex PCR reads via MiXCR and lists one record per CDR3 protein. This table has approximately 110,000 distinct CDR3 sequences, roughly 95% appearing once. Sequencing was performed on CD4+ T cells from PBMCs. All receptors derive from a human donor in good health. Both conserved end residues are part of each CDR3. The D gene is left open where the match is weak.

j_call,v_call,d_call,cdr3_aa,cdr3_nt
TRBJ2-2,TRBV29-1,TRBD1,CSVKRTGSQNTGELFF,TGCAGCGTCAAACGGACAGGGTCCCAAAACACCGGGGAGCTGTTTTTT
TRBJ2-2,TRBV5-6,TRBD1,CASSTAGTGVTGELFF,TGTGCCAGCAGCACCGCTGGGACAGGGGTCACCGGGGAGCTGTTTTTT
TRBJ1-2,TRBV7-3,.,CASSSTSQGHGYTF,TGTGCCAGCAGCTCGACCTCACAGGGTCATGGCTACACCTTC
TRBJ2-6,TRBV6-5,.,CASSYSPVTDLGGANVLTF,TGTGCCAGCAGTTACTCGCCAGTCACAGACCTGGGAGGGGCCAACGTCCTGACTTTC
TRBJ2-3,TRBV20-1,.,CSASMSDTQYF,TGCAGTGCTAGTATGTCAGATACGCAGTATTTT
TRBJ1-1,TRBV5-1,TRBD1,CASSLRDRGTNTEAFF,TGCGCCAGCAGCTTGAGGGACAGGGGAACCAACACTGAAGCTTTCTTT
TRBJ2-7,TRBV2,TRBD1,CASSEASRGSYEQYF,TGTGCCAGCAGTGAAGCGTCCAGGGGGTCCTACGAGCAGTACTTC
TRBJ2-1,TRBV5-8,.,CASRLKASYSYNEQFF,TGTGCCAGCAGATTGAAGGCTTCCTACTCCTACAATGAGCAGTTCTTC
TRBJ2-2,TRBV29-1,.,CSVRGGATRNTGELFF,TGCAGCGTTCGTGGCGGGGCCACACGGAACACCGGGGAGCTGTTTTTT
TRBJ2-7,TRBV6-5,.,CASSRLISSYEQYF,TGTGCCAGCAGTCGTCTTATAAGCTCCTACGAGCAGTACTTC
TRBJ2-1,TRBV7-2,TRBD2,CASSPKRELSF,TGTGCCAGCAGCCCAAAGCGGGAGCTCTCCTTC
TRBJ1-2,TRBV27,.,CASSYMTDYGYTF,TGTGCCAGCAGTTACATGACAGACTATGGCTACACCTTC
TRBJ2-7,TRBV28,TRBD1,CASSSDRGGDYEQYF,TGTGCCAGCAGTTCAGACAGGGGGGGAGACTACGAGCAGTACTTC